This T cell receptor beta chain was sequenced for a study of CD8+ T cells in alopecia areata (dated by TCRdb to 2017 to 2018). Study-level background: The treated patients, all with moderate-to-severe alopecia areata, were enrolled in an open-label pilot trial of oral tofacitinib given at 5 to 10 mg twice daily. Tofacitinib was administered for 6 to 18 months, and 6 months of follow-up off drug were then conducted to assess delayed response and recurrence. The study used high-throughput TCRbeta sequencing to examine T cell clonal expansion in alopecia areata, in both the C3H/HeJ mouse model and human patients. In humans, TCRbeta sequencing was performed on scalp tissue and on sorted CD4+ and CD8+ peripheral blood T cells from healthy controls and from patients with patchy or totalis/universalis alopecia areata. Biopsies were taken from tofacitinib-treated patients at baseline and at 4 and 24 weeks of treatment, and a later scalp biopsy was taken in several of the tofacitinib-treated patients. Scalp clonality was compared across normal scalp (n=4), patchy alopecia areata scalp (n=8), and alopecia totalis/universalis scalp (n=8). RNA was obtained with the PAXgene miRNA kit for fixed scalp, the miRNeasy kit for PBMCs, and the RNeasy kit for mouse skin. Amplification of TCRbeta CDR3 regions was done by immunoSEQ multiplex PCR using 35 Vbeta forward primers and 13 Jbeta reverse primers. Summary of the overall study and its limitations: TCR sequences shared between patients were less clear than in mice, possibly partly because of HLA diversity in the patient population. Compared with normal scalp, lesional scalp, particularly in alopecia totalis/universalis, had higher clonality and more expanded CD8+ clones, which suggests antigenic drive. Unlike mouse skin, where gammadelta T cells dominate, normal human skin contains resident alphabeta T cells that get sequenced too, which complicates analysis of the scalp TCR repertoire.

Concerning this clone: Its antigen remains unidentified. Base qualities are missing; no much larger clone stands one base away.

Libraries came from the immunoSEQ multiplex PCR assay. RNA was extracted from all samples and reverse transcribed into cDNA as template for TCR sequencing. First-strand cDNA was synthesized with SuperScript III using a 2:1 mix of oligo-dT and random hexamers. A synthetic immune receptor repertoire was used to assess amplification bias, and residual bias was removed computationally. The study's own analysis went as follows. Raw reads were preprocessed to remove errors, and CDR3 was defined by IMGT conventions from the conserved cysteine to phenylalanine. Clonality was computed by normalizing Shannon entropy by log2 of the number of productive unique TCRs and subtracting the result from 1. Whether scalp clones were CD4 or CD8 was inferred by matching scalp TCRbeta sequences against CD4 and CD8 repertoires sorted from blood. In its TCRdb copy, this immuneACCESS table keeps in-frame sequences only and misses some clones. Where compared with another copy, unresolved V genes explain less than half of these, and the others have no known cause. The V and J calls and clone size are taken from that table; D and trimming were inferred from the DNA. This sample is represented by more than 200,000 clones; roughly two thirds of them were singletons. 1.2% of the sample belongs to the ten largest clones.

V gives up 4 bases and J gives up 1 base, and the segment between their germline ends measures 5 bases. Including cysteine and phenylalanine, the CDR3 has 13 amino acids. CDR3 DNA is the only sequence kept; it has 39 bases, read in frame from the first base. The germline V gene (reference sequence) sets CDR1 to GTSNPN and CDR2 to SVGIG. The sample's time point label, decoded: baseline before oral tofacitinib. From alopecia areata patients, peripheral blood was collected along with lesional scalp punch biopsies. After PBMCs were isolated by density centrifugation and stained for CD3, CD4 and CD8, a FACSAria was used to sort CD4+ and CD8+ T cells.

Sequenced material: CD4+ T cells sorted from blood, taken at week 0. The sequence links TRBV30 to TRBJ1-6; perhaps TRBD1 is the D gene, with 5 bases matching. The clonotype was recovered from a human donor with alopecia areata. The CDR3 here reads CAWTGSYNSPLHF. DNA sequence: TGTGCCTGGACAGGGTCCTATAATTCACCCCTCCACTTT.